This TCR beta chain was captured by sequencing in a study of T cell repertoires in cytomegalovirus infection. Study-level information: The authors relied on CMV epitopes, both recently identified HLA-C-restricted and well-studied HLA-B-restricted. From public TCR beta signatures came an indication of both CMV infection and matching HLA type.

This clonotype has only a few counts. Its antigen is unknown. One entry per CDR3 protein, called by TCRdb with MiXCR from the reads. The table lists about 700,000 distinct CDR3 sequences, roughly 36% of them singletons. Study-wide findings and caveats: It was HLA-C-restricted CMV-specific TCR beta clonotypes that dominated the response ex vivo. Identification of carriers of CMV plus the relevant HLA was performed using cumulative public TCR beta family frequency.

The sequence came from a human donor in good health (CMV status not recorded). Some clones in this sample may be carry-over from other donors' samples. The input for sequencing was cultured PBMCs, taken from culture after CMV antigen stimulation.

CDR3 region: CASSLGGDYIQYF. In DNA, the CDR3 is TGTGCCAGCAGCTTAGGAGGGGATTACATTCAGTACTTC. The rearrangement uses TRBV11-2 and TRBJ2-4; D may match TRBD1 or TRBD2 (5 bases each). The CDR3 extends over 13 amino acids. The V end lost 1 base, the J end lost 8 bases, and 9 bases lay between the germline ends. Germline lookup yields CDR1 SGHAT and CDR2 FQNNGV.